This passage covers 25 T cell receptor beta chains from one sample sequenced in a study of cytomegalovirus exposure and HLA in healthy donors (dated 2017 in TCRdb). The library was built by means of the immunoSEQ multiplex PCR assay. The multiplex PCR relied on a mix of 60 forward primers for TCR Vbeta segments and 13 reverse primers for TCR Jbeta segments. Imported from immuneACCESS, the table was reduced by TCRdb to in-frame sequences with V and J called. These copies leave out some clones; in studies compared against another copy, an unresolved V gene accounts for under half, and the cause of the remainder is not known. In all, the sample holds roughly 140,000 clones, and roughly 85% of those were seen once. The ten largest clones capture 1.5% to 2% of the sample. The sample comprised PBMCs. These receptors were obtained from a woman aged 25 to 39 in good health and CMV-seronegative.

CDR3 bases: TGCAGCGTTGATGGGACAGGAGCCTCTCCACCGGGGGGCTACACCTTC. Residues: CSVDGTGASPPGGYTF. The V gene is TRBV29-1, the J gene TRBJ1-2; 8 nucleotides line up with TRBD1. This CDR3 is 16 amino acids long. Germline assignment: CDR1 SQVTM and CDR2 ANQGSEA. V dropped 3 bases and J dropped 8; count of bases not matched to a gene: 17.

This sequence joins TRBV5-4 and TRBJ1-1; 8 bases map to TRBD1. Unmatched junction bases numbered 6, after V lost 2 bases and J lost 3 bases. CDR3 length: 15 residues. Germline V gives CDR1 SGHNT, CDR2 YYREEE (reference sequence). The CDR3 region is CASSFIQGADTEAFF. The CDR3 region has the DNA TGTGCCAGCAGCTTTATTCAGGGGGCGGACACTGAAGCTTTCTTT.

The chain joins TRBV7-3 to TRBJ2-7; 7 bases match TRBD2. The CDR3 totals 14 residues. Germline V gene sequence: CDR1 SGHTA, CDR2 FQGTGA. With 4 bases clipped from V and 0 bases from J, the junction kept 3 bases outside the gene matches. CDR3 in DNA: TGTGCCAGCAGCTCCACGGGAGGCTCCTACGAGCAGTACTTC. Its translation is CASSSTGGSYEQYF.

The gene calls are TRBV19 and TRBJ2-7; tentative D call: TRBD1 (5 bases). V was clipped by 9 bases and J by 1 base, with 16 bases between them. CDR1 is LNHDA, CDR2 SQIVND, per germline (reference sequence). This CDR3 has 14 residues. CDR3 DNA: TGTGCCAGCTCGTGGCAGGGCGAATCCTACGAGCAGTACTTC. Amino acids: CASSWQGESYEQYF.

The V gene is TRBV19, the J gene TRBJ2-2; D is unclear. Trimming stripped 5 bases from V and 9 bases from J, with 4 bases between. Germline V gene lookup returns CDR1 LNHDA and CDR2 SQIVND (reference sequence). There are 10 residues in the CDR3. CDR3 loop: CASSGWELFF. The CDR3 coding sequence is TGTGCCAGTAGTGGCTGGGAGCTGTTTTTT.

The V call is TRBV2, the J call TRBJ1-5, with D unclear. V lost 4 bases and J lost 7, with 14 bases in between. Germline V gene lookup returns CDR1 SNHLY and CDR2 FYNNEI. The CDR3 spans 14 residues. CDR3 residues: CASSGFGVNQPQHF. The CDR3 DNA is TGTGCCAGCAGTGGATTCGGGGTGAACCAGCCCCAGCATTTT. The complete variable domain, with remaining parts taken from reference TRBV2 and TRBJ1-5, reads EPEVTQTPSHQVTQMGQEVILRCVPISNHLYFYWYRQILGQKVEFLVSFYNNEISEKSEIFDDQFSVERPDGSNFTLKIRSTKLEDSAMYFCASSGFGVNQPQHFGDGTRLSIL.

V gene TRBV13 combines with J gene TRBJ2-3; tentative D call: TRBD2 (5 bases). CDR3 length: 15 amino acids. The germline CDR1 and CDR2 sequences are PRHDT and FYEKMQ (reference sequence). Trimming pared 5 bases from V and 3 bases from J, leaving 15 bases between. CDR3 coding DNA: TGTGCCAGCAGCCCCCACGGGGTTGCGACAGATACGCAGTATTTT. As protein: CASSPHGVATDTQYF.

The chain employs TRBV25-1 and TRBJ2-7, with 7 positions matching TRBD2. With 0 bases clipped from V and 3 bases from J, the junction kept 2 bases outside the gene matches. The germline V gene encodes CDR1 MGHDK and CDR2 SYGVNS. This CDR3 has 14 residues. In nucleotides, the CDR3 is TGTGCCAGCAGTGAATATGGGGGGGGCTACGAGCAGTACTTC. As protein: CASSEYGGGYEQYF.

This chain uses TRBV6-4 with TRBJ2-2; D might be TRBD1 (6 bases). In germline, CDR1 is MRHNA, CDR2 SNTAGT. This CDR3 is 16 amino acids long. The V gene lost 4 bases and the J gene lost 3 bases, with 15 bases spanning the gap. Here the CDR3 reads CASSAAQGSDTGELFF. CDR3 coding DNA: TGTGCCAGCAGTGCAGCACAGGGTTCGGACACCGGGGAGCTGTTTTTT.

The chain uses TRBV7-6 and TRBJ1-4; 7 bases fit TRBD1. Germline CDR1 is SGHVS and CDR2 is FNYEAQ. V shed 1 base and J 3 bases; nucleotides not matched to a gene: 2. The CDR3 extends over 15 amino acids. The CDR3 region has the DNA TGTGCCAGCAGCTTAGTTGGGACAGCTAATGAAAAACTGTTTTTT. It is translated as CASSLVGTANEKLFF.

The chain couples TRBV6-5 to TRBJ1-2; D is perhaps TRBD1 (5 bases). The CDR3 runs to 15 residues. V lost 7 bases to trimming and J lost 2 bases, with 17 bases between them. Germline V gene lookup returns CDR1 MNHEY and CDR2 SVGAGI. Written as DNA, the CDR3 is TGTGCCAGCACCACGGGCCAGGGAGGAAACTATGGCTACACCTTC. This encodes CASTTGQGGNYGYTF.

This chain joins TRBV5-1 and TRBJ1-2, with TRBD1 as a possible D gene (6 bases). Trimming stripped 4 bases from V and 8 bases from J, with 12 bases between. CDR3 length: 12 residues. Germline V gives CDR1 SGHRS, CDR2 YFSETQ. This CDR3 reads CASSTQGDGYTF. The CDR3 DNA is TGCGCCAGCAGCACACAGGGTGACGGCTACACCTTC.

This chain connects TRBV7-2 to TRBJ2-5, with 7 bases identical to TRBD1. This CDR3 is 15 amino acids long. V shed 4 bases, J shed 2 bases, and the junction held 7 bases outside the gene matches. CDR1 is SGHTA, CDR2 FQGNSA, per germline. CDR3 residues: CASSSWDSLQETQYF. As DNA, the CDR3 is TGTGCCAGCAGCTCCTGGGACAGTTTGCAAGAGACCCAGTACTTC.

Only one count was recorded for this clone. V gene TRBV6-5 combines with J gene TRBJ1-1; TRBD1 might be the D (6 bases). This CDR3 comprises 14 residues. Germline assignment: CDR1 MNHEY and CDR2 SVGAGI. Trimming took 4 bases from V and 1 from J, leaving 10 bases between them. Written as DNA, the CDR3 is TGTGCCAGCAGTTCAGGGGACCCGAACACTGAAGCTTTCTTT. Amino acid sequence: CASSSGDPNTEAFF.

This clone has only a few counts. V and J are TRBV6-1 and TRBJ2-7; 7 bases agree with TRBD1. The CDR3 has 12 residues. Germline V gene data show CDR1 as MNHNS and CDR2 as SASEGT. With 8 bases clipped from V and 6 bases from J, the junction kept 7 bases outside the gene matches. The CDR3 DNA reads as TGTGCCAGCCTCAGGACAGGTGGCGAGCAGTACTTC. Translation gives CASLRTGGEQYF.

The V gene is TRBV19, the J gene TRBJ2-3; the match to TRBD2 covers 12 bases. Looked up from germline, CDR1 is LNHDA and CDR2 is SQIVND (reference sequence). The CDR3 has 15 residues. V shed 8 bases and J 9 bases; nucleotides not matched to a gene: 12. In DNA form, the CDR3 reads TGTGCCAGTCATAGTCTAGCGGGGGGGCGGACCACGCAGTATTTT. This encodes CASHSLAGGRTTQYF.

The V gene is TRBV19, the J gene TRBJ1-1; 10 bases line up with TRBD1. The germline gives CDR1 LNHDA, CDR2 SQIVND (reference sequence). The CDR3 covers 18 residues. J lost 5 bases, V lost 4 bases, and 16 bases had no gene match. The CDR3 nucleotides read TGTGCCAGTAGTAAATATTATAGTTCCGGGACAGGGGCTACTGAAGCTTTCTTT. Amino acids: CASSKYYSSGTGATEAFF.

This chain connects TRBV9 to TRBJ2-5, with 8 bases matching TRBD1. The J call may be faulty, since TRBJ2-7 better matches the DNA end. Looked up from germline, CDR1 is SGDLS and CDR2 is YYNGEE. The length of the CDR3 is 17 residues. The DNA for the CDR3 is TGTGCCAGCAGCGGAGGGCTGGACAGGGCGAGATGGGACGAGCAGTACTTC. Protein product: CASSGGLDRARWDEQYF.

This clone was detected only once. This rearrangement joins TRBV7-6 to TRBJ1-1, with unresolved D. The CDR3 is made up of 15 amino acids. Germline lookup yields CDR1 SGHVS and CDR2 FNYEAQ. Trimming stripped 0 bases from V and 7 bases from J, with 15 bases between. CDR3 in DNA: TGTGCCAGCAGCTTAGCGATCGGGCTTGCGGGTGAAGCTTTCTTT. It yields the protein CASSLAIGLAGEAFF.

The J gene is TRBJ1-5, the V gene TRBV2; 9 positions match TRBD1. The CDR3 loop spans 16 amino acids. V shed 4 bases, J shed 5 bases, and the junction held 9 bases outside the gene matches. Germline-derived CDR1 and CDR2 are SNHLY and FYNNEI. The CDR3 spells CASSVSGQGFYQPQHF. For the CDR3, the DNA is TGTGCCAGCAGTGTTTCGGGACAGGGTTTCTATCAGCCCCAGCATTTT.

This clone was detected only a few times. The chain is built from TRBV2 and TRBJ1-1; D may be TRBD1 (5 bases). CDR1 SNHLY and CDR2 FYNNEI come from the germline V gene. The CDR3 contains 17 residues. The ends were cut back, 2 bases at V and 0 bases at J, with 16 bases in the middle. As DNA, the CDR3 is TGTGCCAGCAGTGAACGGGAGGTGGCAGGGATGAACACTGAAGCTTTCTTT. Translation gives CASSEREVAGMNTEAFF. The complete variable domain, with remaining parts taken from reference TRBV2 and TRBJ1-1, reads EPEVTQTPSHQVTQMGQEVILRCVPISNHLYFYWYRQILGQKVEFLVSFYNNEISEKSEIFDDQFSVERPDGSNFTLKIRSTKLEDSAMYFCASSEREVAGMNTEAFFGQGTRLTVV.

V usage is TRBV4-2 and J usage is TRBJ1-1; the D gene is possibly TRBD1 (6 bases). V lost 2 bases to trimming and J lost 4 bases, with 17 bases between them. Germline lookup yields CDR1 LGHNA and CDR2 YNFKEQ. This CDR3 is built from 16 residues. The CDR3 sequence is CASSQQTGTKFTEAFF. The CDR3 nucleotides are TGTGCCAGCAGCCAACAGACAGGAACGAAATTCACTGAAGCTTTCTTT.

The chain joins TRBV7-9 to TRBJ2-3; 8 bases line up with TRBD1. Unmatched junction bases numbered 8, after V lost 4 bases and J lost 2 bases. CDR1 and CDR2 from the germline V gene are SEHNR and FQNEAQ (reference sequence). The CDR3 loop spans 16 amino acids. In DNA form, the CDR3 reads TGTGCCAGCAGCTCCCTAGGACAGGGATTCACAGATACGCAGTATTTT. This codes for CASSSLGQGFTDTQYF.

V and J are TRBV5-6 and TRBJ2-5, with TRBD2 as a possible D gene (5 bases). The V end lost 2 bases, the J end lost 4 bases, and 18 bases lay between the germline ends. Germline V lookup: CDR1 SGHDT, CDR2 YYEEEE. This CDR3 comprises 16 residues. CDR3 DNA: TGTGCCAGCAGCTTAAGGCAGCGGCTCTCGGGAGAGACCCAGTACTTC. Its protein is CASSLRQRLSGETQYF.

The rearrangement links TRBV15 to TRBJ2-3, with D maybe TRBD2 (7 bases). This CDR3 has 14 amino acids. Germline V gives CDR1 LNHNV, CDR2 YYDKDF (reference sequence). V gave up 1 base and J gave up 4 bases, with 9 bases separating them. Here the CDR3 DNA reads TGTGCCACCAGCAGAGGGGGGGGGCCAGATACGCAGTATTTT. Translating gives CATSRGGGPDTQYF.